A single sample is the source of the 32 T cell receptor beta chains below, sequenced in a study of beta chain features in type 1 diabetes. Study-wide findings and caveats: Researchers report that Type 1 diabetes patients had moderately but significantly shorter TCRB CDR3s across all four CD4+ subsets.

Their antigens remain unidentified. The authors reverse transcribed all of the isolated RNA, so sequencing captured expressed TCRB transcripts. Sequencing used immunoSEQ multiplex PCR; TCRdb keeps in-frame clones, though not all of them. The table has 500,000 to 650,000 clones, 9.5% to 15% seen once. Sequenced material: naive CD4+ T cells from blood. The receptors originated from a man younger than 45 with type 1 diabetes.

This clone was seen a few times. Other DNA sequences in the sample encode the same CDR3. The chain couples TRBV11-2 to TRBJ1-1; D is undetermined. The CDR3 length is 14 residues. In germline, CDR1 is SGHAT, CDR2 FQNNGV. V shed 1 base and J shed 3 bases, with 9 bases lying between them. The CDR3 protein is CASSLAGIDTEAFF. The CDR3 nucleotides are TGTGCCAGCAGCTTAGCGGGGATTGACACTGAAGCTTTCTTT.

This clone occurred a few times. This chain joins TRBV20-1 and TRBJ1-5; D unclear. Trimming left V 0 bases short and J 11 bases short, with 8 bases between. This CDR3 spans 11 amino acids. Germline CDR1 is DFQATT and CDR2 is SNEGSKA (reference sequence). The CDR3 here is CSARDRGSQHF. CDR3 sequence (DNA): TGCAGTGCTAGAGATCGAGGGTCCCAGCATTTT.

The chain carries TRBV6-5 and TRBJ2-7; D unresolved. Germline V lookup: CDR1 MNHEY, CDR2 SVGAGI. The CDR3 totals 11 residues. V lost 8 bases and J 5 bases, leaving 10 bases between the germline ends. The CDR3 DNA follows: TGTGCCAGCGGGGTATCAAACGAGCAGTACTTC. It is translated as CASGVSNEQYF.

Worth noting for this clone: Sequence at one end of the junction differs from germline and may be a read error. This chain connects TRBV7-7 to TRBJ2-3; 7 nucleotides align to TRBD1. Germline lookup yields CDR1 SSHAT and CDR2 FNYEAQ (reference sequence). The CDR3 loop spans 14 amino acids. The CDR3 reads CASSLDRVADTQYF. The CDR3 nucleotides read TGTGCTAGCAGCTTAGACAGGGTTGCCGATACGCAGTATTTT.

This clone has a single count. Other nucleotide sequences from this sample produce the same CDR3. CDR3 coding DNA: TGTGCCAGCAGCCTGGGGGCGAACACTGAAGCTTTCTTT. It yields the protein CASSLGANTEAFF. The chain has TRBV5-6 and TRBJ1-1; D perhaps matches TRBD1 (6 bases). This CDR3 region has 13 residues. CDR1 SGHDT and CDR2 YYEEEE come from the germline V gene. V was cut by 4 bases and J by 1 base, with 8 bases left in between.

V and J are TRBV6-1 and TRBJ2-1; 7 nucleotides line up with TRBD1. V shed 1 base, J shed 8 bases, and the junction held 8 bases outside the gene matches. The germline gives CDR1 MNHNS, CDR2 SASEGT. The CDR3 is 15 residues long. DNA for the CDR3: TGTGCCAGCAGTGAAGGGGGGACAGCCTGGTATGAGCAGTTCTTC. The encoded protein is CASSEGGTAWYEQFF.

This clone was seen a few times. The chain is built from TRBV18 and TRBJ2-3; 8 nucleotides agree with TRBD1. J was trimmed by 2 bases and V by 4 bases; bases with no gene match: 8. The CDR3 loop spans 16 amino acids. The V gene's germline CDR1 is KGHSH and CDR2 LQKENI. CDR3 protein: CASSLWGQETTDTQYF. In nucleotides, the CDR3 is TGTGCCAGCTCACTTTGGGGACAGGAGACCACAGATACGCAGTATTTT.

This clone was counted a few times. This chain links TRBV14 with TRBJ2-1, with unresolved D. V lost 3 bases to trimming and J lost 2 bases, with 11 bases between them. The CDR3 sequence is 15 residues long. CDR1 is SGHDN and CDR2 is FVKESK in the germline V gene. This CDR3 reads CASSQLGVPYNEQFF. In nucleotides, the CDR3 is TGTGCCAGCAGCCAGCTCGGAGTCCCCTACAATGAGCAGTTCTTC.

The sample holds a few counts of this clone. This sequence joins TRBV5-1 and TRBJ2-1; D unclear. Trimming shortened V by 3 bases and J by 0 bases, and 10 bases separated the two germline ends. Germline CDR1 and CDR2: SGHRS and YFSETQ. This CDR3 spans 15 amino acids. The CDR3 sequence: CASSYEVGSYNEQFF. Written as DNA, the CDR3 is TGCGCCAGCAGCTATGAGGTGGGCTCCTACAATGAGCAGTTCTTC. The full variable domain, with the rest looked up from reference TRBV5-1 and TRBJ2-1, is KAGVTQTPRYLIKTRGQQVTLSCSPISGHRSVSWYQQTPGQGLQFLFEYFSETQRNKGNFPGRFSGRQFSNSRSEMNVSTLELGDSALYLCASSYEVGSYNEQFFGPGTRLTVL.

The chain has TRBV14 and TRBJ2-5; no clear D. This CDR3 region has 13 residues. The V gene's germline CDR1 is SGHDN and CDR2 FVKESK. V was cut by 5 bases and J by 1 base, with 8 bases left in between. CDR3 DNA sequence: TGTGCCAGCAGCACAGCCCCCCAAGAGACCCAGTACTTC. Translation: CASSTAPQETQYF.

The rearrangement uses TRBV11-3 and TRBJ2-7; 9 nucleotides align to TRBD2. From germline, CDR1 is SGHNT and CDR2 YENEEA. The CDR3 sequence is 15 residues long. V dropped 0 bases and J dropped 5; count of bases not matched to a gene: 5. CDR3 region: CASSLEVAGEHEQYF. Written as DNA, the CDR3 is TGTGCCAGCAGCTTAGAGGTAGCGGGGGAACACGAGCAGTACTTC. The whole variable domain, filled in from reference TRBV11-3 and TRBJ2-7, reads EAGVVQSPRYKIIEKKQPVAFWCNPISGHNTLYWYLQNLGQGPELLIRYENEEAVDDSQLPKDRFSAERLKGVDSTLKIQPAELGDSAVYLCASSLEVAGEHEQYFGPGTRLTVT.

This chain uses TRBV5-1 with TRBJ2-7; a weak D match, TRBD1 (6 bases). There are 15 residues in the CDR3. With 0 bases removed from V and 0 bases from J, the gap between germline ends came to 10 bases. The germline V gene has CDR1 SGHRS and CDR2 YFSETQ. Written as DNA, the CDR3 is TGCGCCAGCAGCTTGGCCGCGGACAGCTCCTACGAGCAGTACTTC. This sequence encodes CASSLAADSSYEQYF.

The chain uses TRBV7-6 and TRBJ1-3, with D unresolved. Germline V gene data show CDR1 as SGHVS and CDR2 as FNYEAQ. V lost 5 bases and J 7 bases, leaving 15 bases between the germline ends. This CDR3 contains 14 residues. The CDR3 coding sequence is TGTGCCAGCAGCCAACAGATGGGGTCGAACACCATATATTTT. It translates to CASSQQMGSNTIYF.

This clone was recorded a few times. This chain's CDR3 is CATSPVGQPQHF. The CDR3 DNA sequence: TGTGCCACCAGCCCAGTTGGTCAGCCCCAGCATTTT. The genes are TRBV15 and TRBJ1-5; unclear D gene. The CDR3 is 12 residues long. Per the germline V gene, CDR1 is LNHNV and CDR2 is YYDKDF (reference sequence). V lost 5 bases and J lost 6, with 8 bases in between.

The rearrangement links TRBV7-3 to TRBJ2-7; 8 bases map to TRBD2. The length of the CDR3 is 14 residues. Germline-derived CDR1 and CDR2 are SGHTA and FQGTGA. V lost 0 bases, J lost 4 bases, and 2 bases stayed unmatched. Written as DNA, the CDR3 is TGTGCCAGCAGCTTAACTAGCGGGGTGTACGAGCAGTACTTC. Translated: CASSLTSGVYEQYF.

The CDR3 sequence: CASSLVLGPSIEQYF. As DNA, the CDR3 is TGTGCCAGCAGCTTAGTGCTGGGCCCCTCTATCGAGCAGTACTTC. This chain joins TRBV7-2 and TRBJ2-7; no clear D. The V and J ends lost 1 base and 6 bases respectively, with 16 bases between them. Germline assignment: CDR1 SGHTA and CDR2 FQGNSA. This CDR3 has 15 residues.

This clone was seen a few times. This sample also contains other DNA sequences that code for the same CDR3. The chain is built from TRBV19 and TRBJ1-5; tentatively, D is TRBD1 (5 bases). CDR3 length: 12 residues. Trimming shortened V by 4 bases and J by 4 bases, and 5 bases separated the two germline ends. In germline, CDR1 is LNHDA, CDR2 SQIVND (reference sequence). The CDR3 sequence: CASSKGNQPQHF. DNA of the CDR3: TGTGCCAGTAGTAAGGGGAATCAGCCCCAGCATTTT.

This clone was found a few times. The J gene is TRBJ1-6, the V gene TRBV28; 7 bases map to TRBD1. Germline V gene lookup returns CDR1 MDHEN and CDR2 SYDVKM. This CDR3 is 15 amino acids long. After removal of 4 bases from V and 3 bases from J, the junction contained 3 bases not matched to a gene. This chain's CDR3 is CASSSGQVYNSPLHF. CDR3 coding DNA: TGTGCCAGCAGTTCCGGACAGGTCTATAATTCACCCCTCCACTTT.

This chain uses TRBV6-6 with TRBJ1-2; no clear D. The V and J ends lost 10 bases and 7 bases respectively, with 10 bases between them. Per germline, CDR1 MNHNY and CDR2 SVGAGI (reference sequence). The CDR3 sequence is 10 residues long. The CDR3, as DNA: TGTGCCACCTCTCAACCTGGCTACACCTTC. This encodes CATSQPGYTF.

This rearrangement joins TRBV5-6 to TRBJ2-7, with D possibly TRBD2 on 6 matching bases. Germline lookup yields CDR1 SGHDT and CDR2 YYEEEE. This CDR3 is built from 15 residues. V dropped 1 base and J dropped 3 bases, with 14 bases sitting between them. The CDR3 spells CASSLWRDQDYEQYF. CDR3 bases: TGTGCCAGCAGCTTGTGGCGGGACCAGGACTACGAGCAGTACTTC.

The chain couples TRBV29-1 to TRBJ2-5, with D hard to call. The J call may be faulty, since TRBJ2-7 better matches the DNA end. Per germline, CDR1 SQVTM and CDR2 ANQGSEA. The CDR3 sequence is 14 residues long. This chain's CDR3 is CSVGWVDRSYEQYF. The DNA of the CDR3 is TGCAGCGTTGGGTGGGTCGACCGCTCCTACGAGCAGTACTTC.

This clone was found a few times. V is TRBV4-1 and J is TRBJ1-2, with D hard to call. Trimming stripped 0 bases from V and 0 bases from J, with 14 bases between. Germline CDR1 and CDR2: MGHRA and YSYEKL. The CDR3 spans 17 residues. This chain's CDR3 is CASSQDAGGRPNYGYTF. CDR3 nucleotide sequence: TGCGCCAGCAGCCAAGATGCGGGAGGTCGCCCTAACTATGGCTACACCTTC.

The chain uses TRBV15 and TRBJ1-2; possible D gene TRBD1, 5 bases. Trimming took 0 bases from V and 6 from J, leaving 17 bases between them. This CDR3 is 16 amino acids long. Germline V CDR1 and CDR2: LNHNV, YYDKDF (reference sequence). The CDR3 nucleotides read TGTGCCACCAGCAGAGATATAACGGGACGGGGAAATGGCTACACCTTC. It encodes CATSRDITGRGNGYTF.

The chain combines TRBV7-9 with TRBJ2-2, with 8 bases matching TRBD1. Germline V lookup: CDR1 SEHNR, CDR2 FQNEAQ (reference sequence). The CDR3 is 17 amino acids. With V trimmed by 10 bases and J by 7 bases, 20 bases remained unmatched. The CDR3 nucleotides are TGTGCCACCGATAAGACTAGGACAGGGAGACGGAACGGGGAGCTGTTTTTT. It is translated as CATDKTRTGRRNGELFF.

This clone was observed a handful of times. The chain is built from TRBV11-3 and TRBJ2-3, with a possible D match to TRBD1 (6 bases). This CDR3 contains 15 residues. Trimming cost V 1 base and J 5 bases, with 13 bases left between them. Looked up from germline, CDR1 is SGHNT and CDR2 is YENEEA. CDR3 amino acids: CASSLVLGAGDTQYF. DNA of the CDR3: TGTGCCAGCAGCTTAGTTCTGGGGGCCGGAGATACGCAGTATTTT.

This clone was counted only a few times. The chain uses TRBV20-1 and TRBJ2-5; D unresolved. From germline, CDR1 is DFQATT and CDR2 SNEGSKA (reference sequence). CDR3 size: 11 residues. The germline V and J ends were trimmed by 6 bases and 5 bases, with 10 bases remaining between them. CDR3 in DNA: TGCAGTGCACCTACCGCGGAGACCCAGTACTTC. Its translation is CSAPTAETQYF.

V usage is TRBV30 and J usage is TRBJ1-4; the match to TRBD1 covers 7 bases. There are 14 residues in the CDR3. V shed 3 bases and J 0 bases; nucleotides not matched to a gene: 1. CDR1 GTSNPN and CDR2 SVGIG come from the germline V gene (reference sequence). The CDR3 region has the DNA TGTGCCTGGAGGGGGACAGCAACTAATGAAAAACTGTTTTTT. Translating it yields CAWRGTATNEKLFF.

The V gene is TRBV27, the J gene TRBJ1-6; a possible D gene is TRBD1 (5 bases). This CDR3 spans 14 amino acids. Trimming pared 3 bases from V and 3 bases from J, leaving 6 bases between. Germline V CDR1 and CDR2: MNHEY, SMNVEV (reference sequence). The CDR3 coding sequence is TGTGCCAGCAGTTTCGGGGGCTATAATTCACCCCTCCACTTT. It is translated as CASSFGGYNSPLHF.

The genes are TRBV7-9 and TRBJ2-1; D possibly corresponds to TRBD2 (6 bases). The V end was cut by 9 bases, the J end by 0 bases, with 15 bases between. Germline CDR1 reads SEHNR; CDR2 reads FQNEAQ (reference sequence). The CDR3 totals 15 residues. In nucleotides, the CDR3 is TGTGCCAGTAAGATAGCGGAGACCTCCTACAATGAGCAGTTCTTC. Protein product: CASKIAETSYNEQFF.

The V call is TRBV6-5, the J call TRBJ2-4; 8 bases fit TRBD1. Germline CDR1 and CDR2: MNHEY and SVGAGI. V lost 5 bases to trimming and J lost 1 base; unmatched junction nucleotides: 4. This CDR3 is 15 amino acids long. The CDR3 region is CASSSRDRAKNIQYF. The CDR3 nucleotides read TGTGCCAGCAGTAGCCGGGACAGGGCCAAAAACATTCAGTACTTC.

This chain links TRBV14 with TRBJ1-2; tentatively, D is TRBD1 (5 bases). The CDR3 runs 13 residues. V gave up 10 bases and J gave up 2 bases, with 14 bases separating them. The germline V gene encodes CDR1 SGHDN and CDR2 FVKESK. CDR3 loop: CATSGGYNYGYTF. The CDR3 DNA sequence: TGTGCCACCTCTGGGGGGTACAACTATGGCTACACCTTC.

This chain uses TRBV27 with TRBJ2-1; D is undetermined. Germline V lookup: CDR1 MNHEY, CDR2 SMNVEV (reference sequence). V was clipped by 4 bases and J by 8 bases, with 9 bases between them. The CDR3 has 12 amino acids. CDR3 DNA sequence: TGTGCCAGCAGTTCTCTTGGGGATGAGCAGTTCTTC. It specifies CASSSLGDEQFF.